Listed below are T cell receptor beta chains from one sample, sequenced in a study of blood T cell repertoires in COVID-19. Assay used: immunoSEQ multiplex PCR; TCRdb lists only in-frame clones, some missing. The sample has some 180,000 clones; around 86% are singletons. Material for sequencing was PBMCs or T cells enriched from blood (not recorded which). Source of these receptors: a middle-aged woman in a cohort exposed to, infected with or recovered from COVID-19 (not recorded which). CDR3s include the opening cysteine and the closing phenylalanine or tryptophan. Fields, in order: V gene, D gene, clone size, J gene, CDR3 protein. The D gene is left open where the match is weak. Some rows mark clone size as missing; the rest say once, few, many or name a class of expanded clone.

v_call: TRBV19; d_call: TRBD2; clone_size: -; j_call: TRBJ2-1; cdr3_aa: CASSTRDSGEYNEQFF
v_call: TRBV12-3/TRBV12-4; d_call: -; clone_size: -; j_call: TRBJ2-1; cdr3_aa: CASRSYNEQFF
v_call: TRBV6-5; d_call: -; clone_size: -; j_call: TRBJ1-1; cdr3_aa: CASSYSGGHTEAFF
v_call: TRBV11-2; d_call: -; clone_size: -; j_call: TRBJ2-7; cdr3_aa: CASSLDPGLNEQYF
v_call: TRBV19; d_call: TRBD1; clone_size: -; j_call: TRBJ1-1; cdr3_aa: CASGTAANTEAFF
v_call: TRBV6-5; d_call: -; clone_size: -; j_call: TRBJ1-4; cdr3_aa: CASSHLARSNEKLFF
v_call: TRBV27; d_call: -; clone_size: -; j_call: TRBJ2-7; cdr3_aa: CASSPNPGVGSEQYF
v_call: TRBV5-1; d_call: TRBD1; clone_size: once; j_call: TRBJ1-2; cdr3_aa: CASSFTGARDGYTF
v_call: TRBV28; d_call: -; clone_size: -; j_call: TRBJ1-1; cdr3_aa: CASSGFTGGAFF
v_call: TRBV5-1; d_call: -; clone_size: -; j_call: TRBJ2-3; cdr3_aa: CASSLHSDTQYF
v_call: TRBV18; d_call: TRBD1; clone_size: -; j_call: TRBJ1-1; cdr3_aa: CASSPTGGGTEAFF
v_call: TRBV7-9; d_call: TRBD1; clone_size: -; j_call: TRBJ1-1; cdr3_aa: CASTPRGLNTEAFF
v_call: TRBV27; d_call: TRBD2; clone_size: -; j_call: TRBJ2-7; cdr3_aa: CASSPGLDSYEQYF
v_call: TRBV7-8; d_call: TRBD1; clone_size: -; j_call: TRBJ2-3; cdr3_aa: CASSPRQDRALTDTQYF